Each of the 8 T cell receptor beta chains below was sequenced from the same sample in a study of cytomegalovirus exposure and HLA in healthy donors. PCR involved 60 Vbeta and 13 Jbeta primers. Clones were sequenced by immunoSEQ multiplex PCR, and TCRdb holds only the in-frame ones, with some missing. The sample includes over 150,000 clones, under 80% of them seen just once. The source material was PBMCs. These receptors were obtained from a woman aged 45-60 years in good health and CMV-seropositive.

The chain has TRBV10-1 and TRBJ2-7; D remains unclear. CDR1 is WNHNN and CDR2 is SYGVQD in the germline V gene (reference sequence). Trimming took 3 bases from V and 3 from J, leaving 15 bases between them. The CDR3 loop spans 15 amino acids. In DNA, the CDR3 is TGCGCCAGCAGTGATAACCCAGGAATCGACTACGAGCAGTACTTC. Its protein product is CASSDNPGIDYEQYF.

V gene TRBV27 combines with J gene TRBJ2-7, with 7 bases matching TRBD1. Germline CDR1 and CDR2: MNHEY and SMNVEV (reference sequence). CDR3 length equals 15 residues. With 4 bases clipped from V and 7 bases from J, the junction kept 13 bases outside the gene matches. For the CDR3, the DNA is TGTGCCAGCAGTTCCTACCCCGGACAGGCCGGGGAGCAGTACTTC. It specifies CASSSYPGQAGEQYF.

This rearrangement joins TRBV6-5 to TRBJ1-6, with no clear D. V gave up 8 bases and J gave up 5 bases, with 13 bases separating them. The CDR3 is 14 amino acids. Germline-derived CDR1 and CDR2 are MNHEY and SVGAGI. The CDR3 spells CASGESPDNSPLHF. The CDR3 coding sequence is TGTGCCAGCGGGGAGTCACCGGATAATTCACCCCTCCACTTT.

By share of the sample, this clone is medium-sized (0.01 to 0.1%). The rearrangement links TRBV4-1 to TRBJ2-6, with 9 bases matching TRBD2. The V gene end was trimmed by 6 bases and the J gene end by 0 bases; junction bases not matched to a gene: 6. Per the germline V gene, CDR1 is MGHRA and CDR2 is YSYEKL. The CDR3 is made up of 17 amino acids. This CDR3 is CASRGAGGPSGANVLTF. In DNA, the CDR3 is TGCGCCAGCAGGGGAGCGGGGGGCCCCTCTGGGGCCAACGTCCTGACTTTC.

This chain's CDR3 is CASSPGTGEQYF. CDR3 coding DNA: TGTGCCAGCAGCCCCGGGACTGGGGAGCAGTACTTC. The chain uses TRBV9 and TRBJ2-7; a weak D match, TRBD2 (6 bases). The CDR3 is 12 residues long. The V end was cut by 4 bases, the J end by 7 bases, with 12 bases between. The germline V gene has CDR1 SGDLS and CDR2 YYNGEE.

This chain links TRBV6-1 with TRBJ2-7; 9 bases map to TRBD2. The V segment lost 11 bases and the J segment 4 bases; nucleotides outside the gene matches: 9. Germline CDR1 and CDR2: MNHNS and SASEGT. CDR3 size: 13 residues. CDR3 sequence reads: CASRTSGGYEQYF. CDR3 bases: TGTGCCTCCAGGACGAGCGGGGGGTACGAGCAGTACTTC.

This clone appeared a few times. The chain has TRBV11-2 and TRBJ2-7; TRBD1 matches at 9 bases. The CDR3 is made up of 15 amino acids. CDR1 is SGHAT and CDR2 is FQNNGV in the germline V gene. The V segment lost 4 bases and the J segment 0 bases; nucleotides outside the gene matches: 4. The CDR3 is CASSYGTGSSYEQYF. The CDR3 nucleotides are TGTGCCAGCAGCTATGGGACAGGGAGCTCCTACGAGCAGTACTTC.

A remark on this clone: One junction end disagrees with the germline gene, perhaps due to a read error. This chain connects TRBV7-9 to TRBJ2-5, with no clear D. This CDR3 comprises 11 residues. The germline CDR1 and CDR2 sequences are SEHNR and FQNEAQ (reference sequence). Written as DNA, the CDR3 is TGTTCCAGCAGCCCGCAAGAGACCCAGTACTTC. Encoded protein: CSSSPQETQYF.